Following are 5 T cell receptor beta chains from one sample sequenced in a study of blood T cell repertoires in COVID-19. TCRdb's copy holds only in-frame clones and misses some; the assay was immunoSEQ multiplex PCR. The top ten clones hold around 3.9% of a sample with 80,000 to 100,000 clones, around 72% of them seen once. The source material was peripheral blood. The receptors were sampled from a man aged 65-85 years with COVID-19, enrolled during active disease.

The rearrangement links TRBV3-1 (or the pseudogene TRBV3-2) to TRBJ2-1; 7 nucleotides agree with TRBD2. Germline V gene lookup returns CDR1 LGHDT and CDR2 YNNKEL (reference sequence). There are 12 residues in the CDR3. V lost 1 base, J lost 11 bases, and 2 bases stayed unmatched. The CDR3 bases are TGTGCCAGCAGCCAAGTGCGGGAGAAGCAGTTCTTC. Translated: CASSQVREKQFF.

The chain is built from TRBV6-5 and TRBJ1-1; TRBD1 matches 11 bases. Trimming at V came to 7 bases and at J to 4 bases, leaving 5 bases not matched to a gene. The CDR3 has 14 amino acids. Per germline, CDR1 MNHEY and CDR2 SVGAGI. DNA of the CDR3: TGTGCCAGCACCCAAGGACAGGGGGCCACTGAAGCTTTCTTT. This gives the protein CASTQGQGATEAFF.

V usage is TRBV28 and J usage is TRBJ2-5; TRBD1 might be the D (6 bases). This CDR3 spans 15 amino acids. With 1 base removed from V and 1 base from J, the gap between germline ends came to 10 bases. In germline, CDR1 is MDHEN, CDR2 SYDVKM. The DNA for the CDR3 is TGTGCCAGCAGTTTATTGGGGACACTCCAAGAGACCCAGTACTTC. This sequence encodes CASSLLGTLQETQYF. Supplemented by reference TRBV28 and TRBJ2-5, the full variable domain reads DVKVTQSSRYLVKRTGEKVFLECVQDMDHENMFWYRQDPGLGLRLIYFSYDVKMKEKGDIPEGYSVSREKKERFSLILESASTNQTSMYLCASSLLGTLQETQYFGPGTRLLVL.

This sequence joins TRBV3-1 (or the pseudogene TRBV3-2) and TRBJ1-2; D is ambiguous. Germline CDR1 LGHDT, CDR2 YNNKEL (reference sequence). The CDR3 consists of 15 residues. V lost 0 bases, J lost 3 bases, and 11 bases lay in between. For the CDR3, the DNA is TGTGCCAGCAGCCAAGATTGGGCTGTCGACTATGGCTACACCTTC. Its protein is CASSQDWAVDYGYTF.

The J gene is TRBJ2-7, the V gene TRBV27; 8 nucleotides align to TRBD2. Trimming cost V 0 bases and J 0 bases; bases outside gene matches: 4. The CDR3 has 16 residues. Germline values: CDR1 MNHEY, CDR2 SMNVEV (reference sequence). CDR3 loop: CASSLSFGRDSYEQYF. In DNA form, the CDR3 reads TGTGCCAGCAGTTTATCGTTCGGGAGGGACTCCTACGAGCAGTACTTC.